One sample yielded the 30 T cell receptor beta chains listed below, sequenced in a study of blood T cell repertoires in COVID-19. The repertoire was sequenced with immunoSEQ multiplex PCR; TCRdb's copy has only in-frame clones and lacks some. The sample holds around 170,000 clones; around 86% are singletons and the top ten take over 10%. The specimen was peripheral blood. The receptors shown here come from a man between 65 and 79 years old who had recovered from COVID-19.

This clone was seen once. The rearrangement joins TRBV28 to TRBJ2-2, with 10 bases matching TRBD1. Trimming cost V 7 bases and J 4 bases; bases outside gene matches: 6. The CDR3 extends over 15 amino acids. CDR1 and CDR2 from the germline V gene are MDHEN and SYDVKM. CDR3 sequence: CASTGTGETTGELFF. The CDR3 nucleotides are TGTGCCAGCACCGGGACAGGGGAGACCACCGGGGAGCTGTTTTTT. Drawing the rest from reference TRBV28 and TRBJ2-2, the complete variable domain is DVKVTQSSRYLVKRTGEKVFLECVQDMDHENMFWYRQDPGLGLRLIYFSYDVKMKEKGDIPEGYSVSREKKERFSLILESASTNQTSMYLCASTGTGETTGELFFGEGSRLTVL.

The gene calls are TRBV6-2 or TRBV6-3 and TRBJ2-7; TRBD2 aligns across 7 bases. The germline V gene has CDR1 MNHEY and CDR2 SVGEGT. Germline trimming cut 0 bases from V and 2 bases from J; bases unmatched to any gene: 7. This CDR3 contains 16 residues. The CDR3 coding sequence is TGTGCCAGCAGTTACTCGCCTAGCGGAGGAACCTACGAGCAGTACTTC. Translation: CASSYSPSGGTYEQYF.

This chain links TRBV2 with TRBJ2-5, with a possible D match to TRBD1 (9 bases). This CDR3 contains 14 residues. V was shortened by 7 bases and J by 5 bases, with 17 bases between the two germline ends. Germline assignment: CDR1 SNHLY and CDR2 FYNNEI. CDR3 sequence reads: CASIGTGTRETQYF. As DNA, the CDR3 is TGTGCCAGCATTGGGACAGGGACTAGGGAGACCCAGTACTTC.

The chain recombines TRBV5-4 with TRBJ1-2; 10 positions match TRBD1. Trimming removed 3 bases from V and 4 bases from J; junction bases left unmatched: 6. The CDR3 contains 15 residues. Per the germline V gene, CDR1 is SGHNT and CDR2 is YYREEE (reference sequence). The CDR3 DNA follows: TGTGCCAGCAGCTCGGGACAGGGGTATGCCTATGGCTACACCTTC. Translating gives CASSSGQGYAYGYTF.

The table lists this clone with a count of one. The gene calls are TRBV6-6 and TRBJ1-2; 12 bases map to TRBD1. V was pared by 5 bases and J by 8 bases, with 9 bases of the junction left unmatched. This CDR3 spans 15 amino acids. Germline V gives CDR1 MNHNY, CDR2 SVGAGI (reference sequence). The CDR3 DNA sequence: TGTGCCAGCAGTGGCCCCACCGGGACAGGGGGCGGCTACACCTTC. Protein sequence: CASSGPTGTGGGYTF.

The chain has TRBV7-8 and TRBJ2-3; weak D call: TRBD2 (7 bases). Trimming stripped 6 bases from V and 6 bases from J, with 31 bases between. The CDR3 is made up of 19 amino acids. Germline CDR1 and CDR2: SGHVS and FQNEAQ. CDR3 amino acids: CASRPTGGGGLPFRDTQYF. The CDR3 DNA reads as TGTGCCAGCAGACCCACGGGGGGCGGAGGGCTACCCTTCAGGGATACGCAGTATTTT. Combining the CDR3 with reference TRBV7-8 and TRBJ2-3 gives the whole variable domain GAGVSQSPRYKVAKRGQDVALRCDPISGHVSLFWYQQALGQGPEFLTYFQNEAQLDKSGLPSDRFFAERPEGSVSTLKIQRTQQEDSAVYLCASRPTGGGGLPFRDTQYFGPGTRLTVL.

CDR3 DNA: TGTGCCAGCAGTTCATATGGTCAGGAAGATGAAAAACTGTTTTTT. This codes for CASSSYGQEDEKLFF. This chain connects TRBV27 to TRBJ1-4, with D unclear. The germline CDR1 and CDR2 sequences are MNHEY and SMNVEV (reference sequence). V lost 4 bases and J lost 6, with 15 bases in between. This CDR3 is built from 15 residues.

The chain combines TRBV5-1 with TRBJ2-2, with D possibly TRBD2 on 5 matching bases. From germline, CDR1 is SGHRS and CDR2 YFSETQ. The germline V and J ends were trimmed by 4 bases and 6 bases, with 10 bases remaining between them. The CDR3 spans 13 residues. The CDR3: CASSPEGAGELFF. The CDR3 coding sequence is TGCGCCAGCAGCCCCGAGGGTGCCGGGGAGCTGTTTTTT. Supplemented by reference TRBV5-1 and TRBJ2-2, the full variable domain reads KAGVTQTPRYLIKTRGQQVTLSCSPISGHRSVSWYQQTPGQGLQFLFEYFSETQRNKGNFPGRFSGRQFSNSRSEMNVSTLELGDSALYLCASSPEGAGELFFGEGSRLTVL.

Remarks on this clone: The same CDR3 arises from other DNA sequences in this sample as well. The CDR3 region has the DNA TGCGCCAGCAGCTTGGGGACAGCGACAGATACGCAGTATTTT. This encodes CASSLGTATDTQYF. V gene TRBV5-1 combines with J gene TRBJ2-3; D is perhaps TRBD1 (6 bases). CDR3 length: 14 amino acids. Germline CDR1 and CDR2: SGHRS and YFSETQ. V was shortened by 0 bases and J by 3 bases, with 8 bases between the two germline ends.

This chain links TRBV30 with TRBJ1-2, with D perhaps matching TRBD1 (6 bases). The CDR3 loop spans 14 amino acids. Germline CDR1 and CDR2: GTSNPN and SVGIG (reference sequence). Trimming shortened V by 2 bases and J by 4 bases, and 14 bases separated the two germline ends. The CDR3 nucleotides are TGTGCCTGGAGTCAGTACAGGGTGAGCTATGGCTACACCTTC. Translating it yields CAWSQYRVSYGYTF. Full variable domain (outside the CDR3, taken from reference TRBV30 and TRBJ1-2): SQTIHQWPATLVQPVGSPLSLECTVEGTSNPNLYWYRQAAGRGLQLLFYSVGIGQISSEVPQNLSASRPQDRQFILSSKKLLLSDSGFYLCAWSQYRVSYGYTFGSGTRLTVV.

The rearrangement links TRBV11-2 to TRBJ2-7, with D unclear. In germline, CDR1 is SGHAT, CDR2 FQNNGV. CDR3 length: 15 amino acids. The germline V and J ends were trimmed by 0 bases and 6 bases, with 15 bases remaining between them. For the CDR3, the DNA is TGTGCCAGCAGCTTAGAAGCACAGCCCTATCGCGAGCAGTACTTC. Translation gives CASSLEAQPYREQYF.

The sample holds one count of this clone. This sequence joins TRBV9 and TRBJ2-1; D remains ambiguous. Germline assignment: CDR1 SGDLS and CDR2 YYNGEE. Trimming shortened V by 0 bases and J by 6 bases, and 7 bases separated the two germline ends. CDR3 size: 13 residues. The CDR3 loop is CASSVAVFNEQFF. DNA of the CDR3: TGTGCCAGCAGCGTAGCTGTGTTCAATGAGCAGTTCTTC.

Only a few counts were recorded for this clone. The chain carries TRBV2 and TRBJ2-7; TRBD2 might be the D (6 bases). Germline V gives CDR1 SNHLY, CDR2 FYNNEI. The length of the CDR3 is 13 residues. Deletions cut 4 bases from V and 1 base from J, with 8 bases between. The CDR3: CASSAAGSYEQYF. CDR3 DNA sequence: TGTGCCAGCAGTGCGGCGGGATCCTACGAGCAGTACTTC.

The chain has TRBV24-1 and TRBJ1-6; D is perhaps TRBD1 (5 bases). From germline, CDR1 is KGHDR and CDR2 SFDVKD. Trimming took 9 bases from V and 0 from J, leaving 17 bases between them. This CDR3 contains 17 residues. In DNA form, the CDR3 reads TGTGCCACCCCCAGGGATTATGAGAACTCCTATAATTCACCCCTCCACTTT. This encodes CATPRDYENSYNSPLHF.

Only a few counts were recorded for this clone. V gene TRBV7-2 combines with J gene TRBJ1-5; D is ambiguous. The CDR3 consists of 14 residues. V dropped 5 bases and J dropped 6 bases, with 14 bases sitting between them. CDR1 and CDR2 (germline): SGHTA, FQGNSA. The CDR3 DNA follows: TGTGCCAGCAGCCGCCTCGGGGTGGGTCAGCCCCAGCATTTT. Its translation is CASSRLGVGQPQHF. The full variable domain, in which reference TRBV7-2 and TRBJ1-5 provide the parts outside the CDR3, is GAGVSQSPSNKVTEKGKDVELRCDPISGHTALYWYRQSLGQGLEFLIYFQGNSAPDKSGLPSDRFSAERTGGSVSTLTIQRTQQEDSAVYLCASSRLGVGQPQHFGDGTRLSIL.

The chain carries TRBV11-1 and TRBJ2-1, with 10 bases matching TRBD2. V trimming: 3 bases; J trimming: 7 bases; junction bases outside the gene matches: 6. From germline, CDR1 is SGHAT and CDR2 FQDESV (reference sequence). The CDR3 totals 15 residues. The CDR3 coding sequence is TGTGCCAGCAGCTTGGCGGTAGCGGGAGGTAATGAGCAGTTCTTC. It is translated as CASSLAVAGGNEQFF.

The rearrangement links TRBV5-1 to TRBJ2-3, with D uncertain. Germline values: CDR1 SGHRS, CDR2 YFSETQ. CDR3 length equals 14 residues. V lost 1 base and J 8 bases, leaving 14 bases between the germline ends. The CDR3 is CASSLYGGPGTQYF. The DNA of the CDR3 is TGCGCCAGCAGCTTGTACGGTGGTCCCGGTACGCAGTATTTT.

This chain's CDR3 is CASSRGNSGIGNGELFF. In nucleotides, the CDR3 is TGTGCCAGCAGTAGAGGGAATAGCGGGATCGGAAACGGGGAGCTGTTTTTT. The rearrangement joins TRBV6-2 or TRBV6-3 to TRBJ2-2, with 8 bases that match TRBD2. The J segment lost 7 bases and the V segment lost 5 bases, leaving 15 bases of the junction unmatched. The CDR3 loop spans 17 amino acids. Germline V gene data show CDR1 as MNHEY and CDR2 as SVGEGT.

This clone has only a few counts. The CDR3 coding sequence is TGTGCCAGCAGCTTTGGAGGGCAGGGCGAGCAGTACTTC. Translating gives CASSFGGQGEQYF. The genes are TRBV7-2 and TRBJ2-7, with D maybe TRBD2 (6 bases). Germline V gene lookup returns CDR1 SGHTA and CDR2 FQGNSA. V was clipped by 3 bases and J by 6 bases, with 12 bases between them. This CDR3 is 13 amino acids long. Combining the CDR3 with reference TRBV7-2 and TRBJ2-7 gives the whole variable domain GAGVSQSPSNKVTEKGKDVELRCDPISGHTALYWYRQSLGQGLEFLIYFQGNSAPDKSGLPSDRFSAERTGGSVSTLTIQRTQQEDSAVYLCASSFGGQGEQYFGPGTRLTVT.

The genes are TRBV15 and TRBJ1-4, with 7 bases matching TRBD1. Germline V CDR1 and CDR2: LNHNV, YYDKDF (reference sequence). This CDR3 is 16 amino acids long. V lost 1 base to trimming and J lost 2 bases; unmatched junction nucleotides: 4. DNA of the CDR3: TGTGCCACCAGCAGAGGCCCCAGGGGGACTAATGAAAAACTGTTTTTT. It encodes CATSRGPRGTNEKLFF.

The chain employs TRBV30 and TRBJ2-7, with a possible D match to TRBD1 (5 bases). The CDR3 contains 14 residues. Germline CDR1 and CDR2: GTSNPN and SVGIG (reference sequence). Trimming stripped 4 bases from V and 0 bases from J, with 13 bases between. The CDR3: CAWNDLGDSYEQYF. DNA for the CDR3: TGTGCCTGGAACGACCTAGGGGACTCCTACGAGCAGTACTTC.

The chain carries TRBV18 and TRBJ2-7, with D possibly TRBD2 on 6 matching bases. The CDR3 extends over 16 amino acids. The V end was cut by 6 bases, the J end by 2 bases, with 20 bases between. Germline V gene lookup returns CDR1 KGHSH and CDR2 LQKENI. CDR3 in amino acids: CASSPNGGRGTYEQYF. In nucleotides, the CDR3 is TGTGCCAGCTCCCCCAATGGGGGTCGCGGGACCTACGAGCAGTACTTC.

The rearrangement uses TRBV5-1 and TRBJ1-6; D ambiguous. Trimming stripped 5 bases from V and 5 bases from J, with 8 bases between. The CDR3 is 13 residues long. Per the germline V gene, CDR1 is SGHRS and CDR2 is YFSETQ. The CDR3 DNA reads TGCGCCAGCAGGGACGGGGATAATTCACCCCTCCACTTT. Protein sequence: CASRDGDNSPLHF.

The rearrangement joins TRBV7-9 to TRBJ2-5, with 8 bases identical to TRBD2. With V trimmed by 1 base and J by 5 bases, 9 bases remained unmatched. Germline loops: CDR1 SEHNR, CDR2 FQNEAQ (reference sequence). The CDR3 totals 16 residues. The CDR3 DNA is TGTGCCAGCAGCTTAGGTTCCGGGACTAGGGGGGAGACCCAGTACTTC. Amino acids: CASSLGSGTRGETQYF.

The genes are TRBV6-5 and TRBJ2-3, with D perhaps matching TRBD2 (6 bases). V gave up 6 bases and J gave up 0 bases, with 13 bases separating them. This CDR3 spans 15 amino acids. CDR1 and CDR2 from the germline V gene are MNHEY and SVGAGI. The CDR3 DNA reads as TGTGCCAGCAGGACTCTAGCGCTTAGCACAGATACGCAGTATTTT. It specifies CASRTLALSTDTQYF.

The rearrangement uses TRBV4-3 and TRBJ2-2; D not resolved. Germline V gene data show CDR1 as LGHNA and CDR2 as YSLEER. The CDR3 covers 12 residues. Trimming stripped 1 base from V and 8 bases from J, with 5 bases between. In DNA form, the CDR3 reads TGCGCCAGCAGCCAAGCTTCGGGGGAGCTGTTTTTT. This encodes CASSQASGELFF.

This clone was observed many times. This sequence joins TRBV2 and TRBJ1-2, with D unclear. Trimming shortened V by 3 bases and J by 5 bases, and 10 bases separated the two germline ends. Germline-derived CDR1 and CDR2 are SNHLY and FYNNEI. The CDR3 is 13 amino acids. As DNA, the CDR3 is TGTGCCAGCAGTGAGTTAGGGAGTTATGGCTACACCTTC. Its protein is CASSELGSYGYTF.

The V call is TRBV5-1, the J call TRBJ1-5; D is ambiguous. Trimming cost V 0 bases and J 5 bases, with 9 bases left between them. Germline values: CDR1 SGHRS, CDR2 YFSETQ. This CDR3 is 14 amino acids long. This chain's CDR3 is CASSLGSADQPQHF. The CDR3 DNA follows: TGCGCCAGCAGCTTGGGGTCAGCGGATCAGCCCCAGCATTTT.

Concerning this clone: One end of the junction is discordant with germline, which a read error may explain. V and J are TRBV28 and TRBJ2-7; 8 bases align to TRBD2. The CDR3 extends over 11 amino acids. From germline, CDR1 is MDHEN and CDR2 SYDVKM. DNA for the CDR3: TGTGGCAGCGGGGGCTTCTACGAGCAGTACTTC. Translated: CGSGGFYEQYF.

This clone occurred a few times. This chain uses TRBV6-2 or TRBV6-3 with TRBJ2-5; perhaps TRBD2 as D (5 bases). CDR1 MNHEY and CDR2 SVGEGT come from the germline V gene. V lost 5 bases, J lost 5 bases, and 18 bases lay in between. The CDR3 is 15 residues long. The DNA of the CDR3 is TGTGCCAGCAGTCCCAGGCCAAAAGCGGCGGAGACCCAGTACTTC. It encodes CASSPRPKAAETQYF.